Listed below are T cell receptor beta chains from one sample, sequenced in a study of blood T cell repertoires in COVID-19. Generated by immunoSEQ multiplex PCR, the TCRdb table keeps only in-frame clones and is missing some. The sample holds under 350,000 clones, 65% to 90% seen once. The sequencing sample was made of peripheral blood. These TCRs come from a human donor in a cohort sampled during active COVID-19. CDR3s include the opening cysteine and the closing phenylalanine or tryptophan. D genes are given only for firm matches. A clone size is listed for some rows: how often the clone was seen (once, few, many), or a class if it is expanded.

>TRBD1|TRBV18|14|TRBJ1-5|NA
CASSPRQGSQPQHF
TGTGCCAGCTCACCGAGACAGGGAAGTCAGCCCCAGCATTTT
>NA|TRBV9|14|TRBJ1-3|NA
CASSPPSSGNTIYF
TGTGCCAGCAGCCCCCCCTCCTCTGGAAACACCATATATTTT
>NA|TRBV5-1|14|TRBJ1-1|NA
CASSWGGLNTEAFF
TGCGCCAGCAGCTGGGGGGGATTAAACACTGAAGCTTTCTTT
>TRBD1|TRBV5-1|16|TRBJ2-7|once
CASSMGTGGSSYEQYF
TGCGCCAGCAGCATGGGGACAGGGGGTAGCTCCTACGAGCAGTACTTC
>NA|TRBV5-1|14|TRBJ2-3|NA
CASKWSGSTDTQYF
TGCGCCAGCAAATGGAGCGGGAGCACAGATACGCAGTATTTT
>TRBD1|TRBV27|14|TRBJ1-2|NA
CASHPGQGGYGYTF
TGTGCCAGTCATCCGGGACAGGGAGGCTATGGCTACACCTTC
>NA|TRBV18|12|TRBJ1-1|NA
CASSLEGTEAFF
TGTGCCAGCTCCCTCGAGGGCACTGAAGCTTTCTTT
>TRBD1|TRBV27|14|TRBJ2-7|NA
CASSARDRGYEQYF
TGTGCCAGCAGTGCCCGGGACAGGGGATACGAGCAGTACTTC
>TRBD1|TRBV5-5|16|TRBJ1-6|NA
CASSSQGASYNSPLHF
TGTGCCAGCAGCTCACAGGGGGCGAGTTATAATTCACCCCTCCACTTT
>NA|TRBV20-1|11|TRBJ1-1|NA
CSARAGRGAFF
TGCAGTGCTAGAGCTGGGAGGGGAGCTTTCTTT
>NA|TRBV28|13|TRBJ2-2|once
CASSLRGGGELFF
TGTGCCAGCAGTCTTCGGGGAGGCGGGGAGCTGTTTTTT
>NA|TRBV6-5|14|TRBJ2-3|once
CASRVGFATDTQYF
TGTGCCAGCAGGGTCGGTTTCGCCACAGATACGCAGTATTTT
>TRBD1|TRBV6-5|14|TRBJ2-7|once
CASSYVQGAGEQYF
TGTGCCAGCAGTTACGTACAGGGGGCTGGCGAGCAGTACTTC
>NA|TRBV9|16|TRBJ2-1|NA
CASSVGFSGSYNEQFF
TGTGCCAGCAGCGTAGGGTTCAGCGGGTCCTACAATGAGCAGTTCTTC
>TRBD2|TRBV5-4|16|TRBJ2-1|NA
CASSLTSAVSYNEQFF
TGTGCCAGCAGCTTAACTAGCGCCGTCTCCTACAATGAGCAGTTCTTC
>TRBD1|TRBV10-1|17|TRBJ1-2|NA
CASSSRDRGTSNYGYTF
TGCGCCAGCAGTTCACGGGACAGGGGTACGTCTAACTATGGCTACACCTTC
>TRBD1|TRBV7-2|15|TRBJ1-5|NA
CASSLVGGQNQPQHF
TGTGCCAGCAGCTTAGTTGGGGGACAGAATCAGCCCCAGCATTTT
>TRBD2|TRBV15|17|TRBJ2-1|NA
CATSRDPGLAGSNEQFF
TGTGCCACCAGCAGAGATCCGGGACTAGCGGGGAGCAATGAGCAGTTCTTC
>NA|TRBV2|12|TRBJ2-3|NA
CASSEMARTQYF
TGTGCCAGCAGTGAAATGGCTCGTACGCAGTATTTT
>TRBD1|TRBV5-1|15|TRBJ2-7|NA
CASSLGAGGSYEQYF
TGCGCCAGCAGCTTGGGTGCAGGGGGCTCCTACGAGCAGTACTTC
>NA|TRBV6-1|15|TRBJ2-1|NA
CASSEDTSSYNEQFF
TGTGCCAGCAGTGAAGATACGAGCTCCTACAATGAGCAGTTCTTC
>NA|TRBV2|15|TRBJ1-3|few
CASSETVFSGNTIYF
TGTGCCAGCAGTGAAACAGTCTTCTCTGGAAACACCATATATTTT
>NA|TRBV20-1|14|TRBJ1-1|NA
CSASQGLFNTEAFF
TGCAGTGCTAGTCAGGGACTCTTCAACACTGAAGCTTTCTTT
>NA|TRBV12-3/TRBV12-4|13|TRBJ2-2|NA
CASSRLDTRELFF
TGTGCCAGCAGCCGACTGGACACCCGGGAGCTGTTTTTT
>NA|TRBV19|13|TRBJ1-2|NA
CASSIERLKTPAF
TGTGCCAGTAGTATAGAGCGTCTGAAAACGCCTGCCTTC
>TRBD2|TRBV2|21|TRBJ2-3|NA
CASRDFTGTSGRLQSTDTQYF
TGTGCCAGCAGGGATTTTACCGGGACTAGCGGGAGACTCCAAAGCACAGATACGCAGTATTTT
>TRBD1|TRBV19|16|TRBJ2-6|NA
CASSTGGGLLANVLTF
TGTGCCAGCTCGACAGGGGGTGGGCTCTTGGCCAACGTCCTGACTTTC
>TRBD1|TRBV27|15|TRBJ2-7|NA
CASSTRQGGSDEQYF
TGTGCCAGCAGTACACGACAGGGGGGTTCGGACGAGCAGTACTTC
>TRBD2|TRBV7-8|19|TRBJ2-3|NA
CASSLGRLAGVGGTDTQYF
TGTGCCAGCAGCTTAGGTCGGCTAGCGGGAGTCGGGGGGACAGATACGCAGTATTTT
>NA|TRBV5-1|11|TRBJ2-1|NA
CASGEHNEQFF
TGCGCCAGCGGGGAGCACAATGAGCAGTTCTTC
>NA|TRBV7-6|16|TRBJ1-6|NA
CASSSGLSSYNSPLHF
TGTGCCAGCAGCTCGGGTCTTAGCTCCTATAATTCACCCCTCCACTTT
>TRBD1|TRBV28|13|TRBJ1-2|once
CASSPYTGVGYTF
TGTGCCAGCAGTCCATACACAGGGGTGGGCTACACCTTC
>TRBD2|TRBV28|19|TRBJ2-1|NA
CASSLSTTSGGLRQYEQFF
TGTGCCAGCAGTTTATCCACGACTAGCGGGGGTTTGAGGCAATACGAGCAGTTCTTC
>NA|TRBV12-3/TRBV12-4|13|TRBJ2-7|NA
CASSPGLVYEQYF
TGTGCCAGCAGTCCGGGGTTAGTTTACGAGCAGTACTTC
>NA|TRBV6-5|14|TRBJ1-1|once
CASSRTQGSAEAFF
TGTGCCAGCAGTCGCACCCAGGGGAGTGCTGAAGCTTTCTTT
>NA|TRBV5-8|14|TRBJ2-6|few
CASRQGPGANVLTF
TGTGCCAGCAGACAGGGACCTGGGGCCAACGTCCTGACTTTC
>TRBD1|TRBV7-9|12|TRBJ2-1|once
CASSFTGDEQFF
TGTGCCAGCAGCTTCACAGGGGATGAGCAGTTCTTC
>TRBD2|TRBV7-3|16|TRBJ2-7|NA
CASSQGLAGGPYEQYF
TGTGCCAGCAGCCAAGGTCTAGCGGGAGGGCCTTACGAGCAGTACTTC
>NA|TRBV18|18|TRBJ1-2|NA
CASSPSVGLAGANYGYTF
TGTGCCAGCTCACCCTCGGTTGGACTCGCCGGAGCGAACTATGGCTACACCTTC
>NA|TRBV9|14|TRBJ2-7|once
CASSASGSYYEQYF
TGTGCCAGCAGCGCCAGCGGATCTTACTACGAGCAGTACTTC
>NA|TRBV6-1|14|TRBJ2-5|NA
CASSEWGSRETQYF
TGTGCCAGCAGTGAATGGGGCAGCAGAGAGACCCAGTACTTC
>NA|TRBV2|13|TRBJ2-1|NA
CASSVYQYNEQFF
TGTGCCAGCAGTGTCTACCAATACAATGAGCAGTTCTTC
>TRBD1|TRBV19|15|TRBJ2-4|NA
CASSIGQVGKNIQYF
TGTGCCAGTAGTATCGGACAGGTCGGAAAAAACATTCAGTACTTC
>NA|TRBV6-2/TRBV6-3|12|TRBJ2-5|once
CASSSYWETQYF
TGTGCCAGCAGCTCCTACTGGGAGACCCAGTACTTC
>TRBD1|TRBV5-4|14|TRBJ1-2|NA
CASSTDRGKSGYTF
TGTGCCAGCAGCACGGACAGGGGGAAGAGTGGCTACACCTTC
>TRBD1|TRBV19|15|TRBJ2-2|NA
CASKGGTGFPGELFF
TGTGCCAGTAAGGGGGGGACAGGGTTCCCCGGGGAGCTGTTTTTT
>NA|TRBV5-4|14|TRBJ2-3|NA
CASSLAGSTDTQYF
TGTGCCAGCAGCTTGGCCGGTTCCACAGATACGCAGTATTTT
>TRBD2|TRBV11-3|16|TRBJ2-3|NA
CASSPGLAGPTDTQYF
TGTGCCAGCAGCCCAGGACTAGCGGGGCCCACAGATACGCAGTATTTT
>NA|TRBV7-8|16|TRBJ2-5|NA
CASSLGSALLQETQYF
TGTGCCAGCAGCTTAGGGAGTGCTCTCCTCCAAGAGACCCAGTACTTC
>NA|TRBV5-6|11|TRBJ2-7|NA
CASSRSDEQYF
TGTGCCAGCAGTCGTTCCGACGAGCAGTACTTC
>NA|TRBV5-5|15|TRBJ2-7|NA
CASSLMGLLLYEQYF
TGTGCCAGCAGCTTAATGGGACTCTTACTCTACGAGCAGTACTTC
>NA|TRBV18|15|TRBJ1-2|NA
CASSPAQGQRGGYTF
TGTGCCAGCTCACCGGCACAGGGTCAGCGCGGCGGCTACACCTTC
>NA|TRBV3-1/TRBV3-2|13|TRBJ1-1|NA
CASSRGHSTEAFF
TGTGCCAGCAGCCGCGGACACTCCACTGAAGCTTTCTTT
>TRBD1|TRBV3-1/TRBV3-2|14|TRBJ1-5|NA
CASSLGQTNQPQHF
TGTGCCAGCAGCCTGGGACAGACCAATCAGCCCCAGCATTTT
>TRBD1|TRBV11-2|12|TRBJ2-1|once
CASSLEIGTEFF
TGTGCCAGCAGCTTAGAGATCGGGACAGAGTTCTTC
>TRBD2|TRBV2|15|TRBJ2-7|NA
CASQIYSGRTYEQYF
TGTGCCTCCCAAATATACAGCGGGAGGACCTACGAGCAGTACTTC
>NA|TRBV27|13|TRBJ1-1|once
CASSPLRAHEAFF
TGTGCCAGCAGTCCCCTAAGAGCCCATGAAGCTTTCTTT
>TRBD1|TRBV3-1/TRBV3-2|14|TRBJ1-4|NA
CASSLGQGSEKLFF
TGTGCCAGCAGCTTGGGACAGGGGAGTGAAAAACTGTTTTTT
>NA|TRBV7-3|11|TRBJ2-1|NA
CASTSDNEQFF
TGTGCCAGCACTTCGGACAATGAGCAGTTCTTC